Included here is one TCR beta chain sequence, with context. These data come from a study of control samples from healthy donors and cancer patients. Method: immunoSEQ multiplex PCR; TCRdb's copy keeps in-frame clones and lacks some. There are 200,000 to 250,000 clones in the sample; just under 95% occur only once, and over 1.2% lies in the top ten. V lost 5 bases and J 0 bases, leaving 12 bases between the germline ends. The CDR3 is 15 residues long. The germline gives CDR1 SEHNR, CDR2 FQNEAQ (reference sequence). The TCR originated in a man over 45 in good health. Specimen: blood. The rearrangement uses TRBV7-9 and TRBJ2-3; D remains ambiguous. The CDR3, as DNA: TGTGCCAGCAGCCCTAACGTGCTCAGCACAGATACGCAGTATTTT. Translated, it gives CASSPNVLSTDTQYF.